One and the same sample provided the 11 T cell receptor beta chains below, sequenced in a study of CD8 T cells in ankylosing spondylitis. TCRdb processed the 5' RACE reads anew with MiXCR; each CDR3 protein has one entry. The sample includes about 220,000 distinct CDR3 sequences, roughly a tenth of them seen just once. Sequenced material: blood, either unsorted or a sorted T cell fraction (not recorded which). The receptor source for this set is a male donor with ankylosing spondylitis or in good health (not recorded which).

On this clonotype itself: This may arise from a read error, as a much more abundant clone is one base away. The CDR3 bases are TGTGCCAGCAGCCACGAAAACACCGGGGAGCTGTTTTTT. Encoded protein: CASSHENTGELFF. The chain uses TRBV4-2 and TRBJ2-2; no definite D call. Germline V gives CDR1 LGHNA, CDR2 YNFKEQ. The CDR3 extends over 13 amino acids. The ends were cut back, 3 bases at V and 2 bases at J, with 4 bases in the middle.

This clonotype has at least ten counts. CDR3 region: CSVMGQDYGYTF. The CDR3 bases are TGCAGCGTTATGGGACAGGACTATGGCTACACCTTC. The V and J genes are TRBV29-1 and TRBJ1-2; TRBD1 aligns across 8 bases. The CDR3 runs 12 residues. J lost 3 bases, V lost 5 bases, and 2 bases had no gene match. The V gene's germline CDR1 is SQVTM and CDR2 ANQGSEA. Based on the CDR3 plus reference TRBV29-1 and TRBJ1-2, the full variable domain is SAVISQKPSRDICQRGTSLTIQCQVDSQVTMMFWYRQQPGQSLTLIATANQGSEATYESGFVIDKFPISRPNLTFSTLTVSNMSPEDSSIYLCSVMGQDYGYTFGSGTRLTVV.

This clonotype was seen at least ten times. The rearrangement joins TRBV29-1 to TRBJ1-4; TRBD1 is a possible D gene (5 bases). V was shortened by 7 bases and J by 8 bases, with 17 bases between the two germline ends. The CDR3 runs to 13 residues. The germline gives CDR1 SQVTM, CDR2 ANQGSEA. The chain's CDR3 is CSAAQGRVEKLFF. In nucleotides, the CDR3 is TGCAGCGCCGCCCAGGGCAGGGTAGAAAAACTGTTTTTT. The whole variable domain, filled in from reference TRBV29-1 and TRBJ1-4, reads SAVISQKPSRDICQRGTSLTIQCQVDSQVTMMFWYRQQPGQSLTLIATANQGSEATYESGFVIDKFPISRPNLTFSTLTVSNMSPEDSSIYLCSAAQGRVEKLFFGSGTQLSVL.

The sample holds many counts of this clonotype. The chain employs TRBV12-3 or TRBV12-4 and TRBJ2-3; 8 nucleotides align to TRBD2. The CDR3 is 15 amino acids. V lost 6 bases to trimming and J lost 0 bases; unmatched junction nucleotides: 5. The CDR3 DNA is TGTGCCAGCAGGATAGCGGGGTATAGCACAGATACGCAGTATTTT. Translation: CASRIAGYSTDTQYF.

The genes are TRBV10-3 and TRBJ1-1; D not certain. Trimming left V 0 bases short and J 2 bases short, with 7 bases between. Germline V gives CDR1 ENHRY, CDR2 SYGVKD. The CDR3 totals 14 residues. The CDR3: CAISESPDNTEAFF. The CDR3 DNA follows: TGTGCCATCAGTGAGTCTCCGGATAACACTGAAGCTTTCTTT.

This clonotype was counted at least ten times. V gene TRBV7-2 combines with J gene TRBJ1-6, with D unresolved. The germline gives CDR1 SGHTA, CDR2 FQGNSA. This CDR3 region has 17 residues. The V and J ends lost 1 base and 1 base respectively, with 11 bases between them. CDR3 DNA sequence: TGTGCCAGCAGCTTAGGGAGGGTTGGATCCTATAATTCACCCCTCCACTTT. It specifies CASSLGRVGSYNSPLHF.

This clonotype was recorded only once. A clone one base away is much larger, so this may be a read error. The chain recombines TRBV28 with TRBJ1-1; D is undetermined. Germline loops: CDR1 MDHEN, CDR2 SYDVKM. The CDR3 sequence is 16 residues long. The CDR3 loop reads CASTLGGAQSGTEDFF. Here the CDR3 DNA reads TGTGCCAGCACCCTAGGAGGAGCTCAAAGTGGCACTGAAGATTTCTTT.

V usage is TRBV6-5 and J usage is TRBJ2-7, with 9 nucleotides matching TRBD1. Germline V gene data show CDR1 as MNHEY and CDR2 as SVGAGI. Trimming took 0 bases from V and 10 from J; bases not matched to a gene: 10. The CDR3 is 15 residues long. CDR3 loop: CASSYSPGGTGSQYF. CDR3 bases: TGTGCCAGCAGTTACTCCCCCGGAGGGACAGGGTCCCAGTACTTC.

This clonotype was detected many times. V is TRBV14 and J is TRBJ1-2; D is uncertain. With 1 base removed from V and 0 bases from J, the gap between germline ends came to 3 bases. Germline-derived CDR1 and CDR2 are SGHDN and FVKESK. CDR3 length: 13 amino acids. CDR3 nucleotides: TGTGCCAGCAGCCAAGTGTCTAACTATGGCTACACCTTC. Translating it yields CASSQVSNYGYTF.

At least ten counts were recorded for this clonotype. The V and J genes are TRBV3-1 and TRBJ1-2, with 10 bases that match TRBD1. Per the germline V gene, CDR1 is LGHDT and CDR2 is YNNKEL (reference sequence). The CDR3 contains 15 residues. The junction had 4 bases not matched to a gene; V was cut back by 0 bases and J by 6 bases. CDR3 loop: CASSQDLGQGNGYTF. In nucleotides, the CDR3 is TGTGCCAGCAGCCAAGATTTGGGACAGGGGAATGGCTACACCTTC.

This clonotype was seen many times. The chain joins TRBV20-1 to TRBJ1-2; 7 nucleotides align to TRBD1. V trimming: 4 bases; J trimming: 5 bases; junction bases outside the gene matches: 4. The CDR3 runs 12 residues. CDR1 and CDR2 (germline): DFQATT, SNEGSKA (reference sequence). In nucleotides, the CDR3 is TGCAGTGCTAAAACAGGGGAGTATGGCTACACCTTC. Amino acid sequence: CSAKTGEYGYTF.